One sample yielded the 28 T cell receptor beta chains listed below, sequenced in a study of regulatory T cells in long-lasting Graves disease. Documented time point: persistent/refractory GD, antithyroid drugs over 5 years with positive TRAb. Following extraction of RNA from PBMCs, that RNA was used to make the TCR library. Sequencing libraries for TCR beta were prepared with iRepertoire HTBI primers and Arm-PCR of CDR3 regions. TCRdb re-called the multiplex PCR reads with MiXCR, one entry per CDR3 protein. The table includes around 400,000 distinct CDR3 sequences, about 21% detected once. The material was peripheral blood mononuclear cells (PBMCs), obtained when the disease was refractory, from a patient treated with antithyroid drugs. The source of these receptors is a female donor with Graves disease.

The table lists this clonotype with many counts. The V and J genes are TRBV11-2 and TRBJ2-7; D remains unclear. V shed 6 bases and J shed 3 bases, with 6 bases lying between them. The CDR3 loop spans 11 amino acids. Germline CDR1 and CDR2: SGHAT and FQNNGV. CDR3 in DNA: TGTGCCAGCAGTCCACTCTACGAGCAGTACTTC. This gives the protein CASSPLYEQYF.

In its sample, this clonotype is medium-sized (0.01 to 0.1%). The chain carries TRBV24-1 and TRBJ2-5; 9 nucleotides match TRBD2. The CDR3 runs 15 residues. The V gene's germline CDR1 is KGHDR and CDR2 SFDVKD. The J segment lost 5 bases and the V segment lost 4 bases, leaving 7 bases of the junction unmatched. This chain's CDR3 is CATSDLAGASETQYF. The DNA for the CDR3 is TGTGCCACCAGTGACTTAGCGGGAGCATCCGAGACCCAGTACTTC.

V usage is TRBV28 and J usage is TRBJ2-7; possible D gene TRBD2, 5 bases. The V end was cut by 8 bases, the J end by 0 bases, with 26 bases between. The CDR3 extends over 18 amino acids. Germline V lookup: CDR1 MDHEN, CDR2 SYDVKM. The CDR3 DNA reads as TGTGCCAGCCAAGACGTCCTTATTCTTGGGAGAAGCTCCTACGAGCAGTACTTC. It yields the protein CASQDVLILGRSSYEQYF.

As for this clonotype: This likely traces to a read error, being one base from a far larger clone. The chain links TRBV6-1 to TRBJ2-7, with TRBD2 identical over 15 bases. V was clipped by 8 bases and J by 4 bases; unmatched bases: 3. The CDR3 spans 14 residues. Germline lookup yields CDR1 MNHNS and CDR2 SASEGT. This chain's CDR3 is CASGGLAGGYEQYF. CDR3 bases: TGTGCCAGCGGCGGACTAGCGGGAGGGTACGAGCAGTACTTC.

This clonotype was recorded many times. The chain uses TRBV20-1 and TRBJ2-2, with D possibly being TRBD2 (6 bases). V gave up 3 bases and J gave up 1 base, with 9 bases separating them. There are 14 residues in the CDR3. Looked up from germline, CDR1 is DFQATT and CDR2 is SNEGSKA (reference sequence). In nucleotides, the CDR3 is TGCAGTGCTAGCGGGAGCCTGAACACCGGGGAGCTGTTTTTT. Translated: CSASGSLNTGELFF.

The chain employs TRBV7-9 and TRBJ2-6; D possibly corresponds to TRBD1 (6 bases). Germline CDR1 reads SEHNR; CDR2 reads FQNEAQ (reference sequence). Deletions cut 10 bases from V and 0 bases from J, with 19 bases between. CDR3 length: 17 amino acids. The CDR3 loop is CATRPGTTHSGANVLTF. For the CDR3, the DNA is TGTGCCACCCGACCCGGGACAACGCACTCTGGGGCCAACGTCCTGACTTTC. The entire variable domain, with the rest obtained from reference TRBV7-9 and TRBJ2-6, is as follows: DTGVSQNPRHKITKRGQNVTFRCDPISEHNRLYWYRQTLGQGPEFLTYFQNEAQLEKSRLLSDRFSAERPKGSFSTLEIQRTEQGDSAMYLCATRPGTTHSGANVLTFGAGSRLTVL.

In its sample, this clonotype was seen many times. The gene calls are TRBV28 and TRBJ1-1, with D tentatively TRBD1 (5 bases). CDR3 length: 15 residues. Germline values: CDR1 MDHEN, CDR2 SYDVKM. The V and J ends lost 2 bases and 7 bases respectively, with 17 bases between them. CDR3 sequence reads: CASSLGGTDLDEAFF. The CDR3 DNA follows: TGTGCCAGCAGTTTAGGTGGGACGGACCTTGATGAAGCTTTCTTT.

This sequence joins TRBV20-1 and TRBJ1-5, with D unresolved. Germline V CDR1 and CDR2: DFQATT, SNEGSKA (reference sequence). This CDR3 is 13 amino acids long. V shed 0 bases and J shed 2 bases, with 5 bases lying between them. CDR3 sequence reads: CSAREDRNQPQHF. As DNA, the CDR3 is TGCAGTGCTAGAGAAGATCGCAATCAGCCCCAGCATTTT.

On this clonotype itself: The junction departs from germline at one end; a sequencing error may be responsible. V and J are TRBV5-4 and TRBJ1-2; D remains ambiguous. The CDR3 runs to 14 residues. The V gene's germline CDR1 is SGHNT and CDR2 YYREEE (reference sequence). The CDR3 sequence is CANSSGVDDYGYTF. In DNA, the CDR3 is TGTGCCAACAGCTCTGGTGTGGACGACTATGGCTACACCTTC. The whole variable domain, remainder taken from reference TRBV5-4 and TRBJ1-2, is ETGVTQSPTHLIKTRGQQVTLRCSSQSGHNTVSWYQQALGQGPQFIFQYYREEENGRGNFPPRFSGLQFPNYSSELNVNALELDDSALYLCANSSGVDDYGYTFGSGTRLTVV.

This clonotype showed up many times. The chain employs TRBV5-1 and TRBJ2-7, with D perhaps being TRBD1 or TRBD2 (5 bases each). This CDR3 region has 17 residues. Trimming took off 4 bases at V and 6 bases at J, with 26 bases between the two ends. Germline V gives CDR1 SGHRS, CDR2 YFSETQ. CDR3: CASSLAWGRPSSSEQYF. DNA for the CDR3: TGCGCCAGCAGCCTAGCTTGGGGCAGGCCTTCCTCGTCCGAGCAGTACTTC.

This clonotype was counted only a few times. The chain links TRBV7-2 to TRBJ1-1; no reliable D call. CDR3 length equals 14 residues. CDR1 SGHTA and CDR2 FQGNSA come from the germline V gene. Trimming shortened V by 5 bases and J by 4 bases, and 14 bases separated the two germline ends. Written as DNA, the CDR3 is TGTGCCAGCAGCGTCAGAGGTGGTGGCACTGAAGCTTTCTTT. It is translated as CASSVRGGGTEAFF.

The sample holds a few counts of this clonotype. V and J are TRBV6-2 or TRBV6-3 and TRBJ2-7; 10 bases are a match to TRBD2. This CDR3 region has 17 residues. V gave up 3 bases and J gave up 4 bases; unmatched junction bases: 12. Germline lookup yields CDR1 MNHEY and CDR2 SVGEGT. This CDR3 is CASSYSLAGVGGYEQYF. The CDR3 DNA is TGTGCCAGCAGTTATTCCCTAGCGGGAGTCGGTGGGTACGAGCAGTACTTC.

This clonotype was counted ten times or more. The J gene is TRBJ1-2, the V gene TRBV2, with D perhaps matching TRBD1 (5 bases). Looked up from germline, CDR1 is SNHLY and CDR2 is FYNNEI. V gave up 2 bases and J gave up 3 bases, with 10 bases separating them. The CDR3 spans 14 residues. CDR3 protein: CASSESARDYGYTF. DNA of the CDR3: TGTGCCAGCAGTGAATCGGCCAGGGACTATGGCTACACCTTC. Using reference TRBV2 and TRBJ1-2 for the parts outside the CDR3, the full variable domain is EPEVTQTPSHQVTQMGQEVILRCVPISNHLYFYWYRQILGQKVEFLVSFYNNEISEKSEIFDDQFSVERPDGSNFTLKIRSTKLEDSAMYFCASSESARDYGYTFGSGTRLTVV.

There are many counts of this clonotype. The chain couples TRBV12-3 or TRBV12-4 to TRBJ1-4; D possibly corresponds to TRBD1 (5 bases). The CDR3 has 15 amino acids. Deletions cut 3 bases from V and 4 bases from J, with 12 bases between. The CDR3 DNA is TGTGCCAGCAGTTTCAGGGCGGGAGTTAATGAAAAACTGTTTTTT. Translating it yields CASSFRAGVNEKLFF.

A few counts support this clonotype. The chain has TRBV14 and TRBJ1-1; a weak D match, TRBD1 (5 bases). CDR3 length: 14 amino acids. Germline CDR1 is SGHDN and CDR2 is FVKESK. V was shortened by 4 bases and J by 6 bases, with 15 bases between the two germline ends. The CDR3, as DNA: TGTGCCAGCAGCCTAGGGGTGTGGGGCCCTGAAGCTTTCTTT. It translates to CASSLGVWGPEAFF.

The chain combines TRBV5-1 with TRBJ2-5, with 10 bases identical to TRBD1. V lost 2 bases and J lost 3; bases outside the gene matches: 4. The germline V gene has CDR1 SGHRS and CDR2 YFSETQ. This CDR3 is 15 amino acids long. CDR3 in amino acids: CASSFTGTGEETQYF. CDR3 in DNA: TGCGCCAGCAGCTTCACCGGGACAGGGGAAGAGACCCAGTACTTC. The whole variable domain, filled in from reference TRBV5-1 and TRBJ2-5, reads KAGVTQTPRYLIKTRGQQVTLSCSPISGHRSVSWYQQTPGQGLQFLFEYFSETQRNKGNFPGRFSGRQFSNSRSEMNVSTLELGDSALYLCASSFTGTGEETQYFGPGTRLLVL.

Ten or more counts support this clonotype. The genes are TRBV10-3 and TRBJ2-7, with 7 bases aligning to TRBD1. The V gene end was trimmed by 4 bases and the J gene end by 9 bases; junction bases not matched to a gene: 12. The CDR3 extends over 14 amino acids. Germline V gives CDR1 ENHRY, CDR2 SYGVKD. CDR3 sequence (DNA): TGTGCCATCAGTGTTTTGACAGGGAGTGAGGTGCAGTACTTC. This sequence encodes CAISVLTGSEVQYF.

This chain links TRBV29-1 with TRBJ1-5; D might be TRBD1 (5 bases). Trimming left V 6 bases short and J 5 bases short, with 14 bases between. Per the germline V gene, CDR1 is SQVTM and CDR2 is ANQGSEA. The CDR3 extends over 13 amino acids. In DNA form, the CDR3 reads TGCAGCGTCAGCGGGGGTACCTATCAGCCCCAGCATTTT. It encodes CSVSGGTYQPQHF. The variable domain in full, with the rest retrieved from reference TRBV29-1 and TRBJ1-5, is SAVISQKPSRDICQRGTSLTIQCQVDSQVTMMFWYRQQPGQSLTLIATANQGSEATYESGFVIDKFPISRPNLTFSTLTVSNMSPEDSSIYLCSVSGGTYQPQHFGDGTRLSIL.

A word on this clonotype: At one of its ends the junction is not consistent with the germline gene, which may arise from a read error. V usage is TRBV25-1 and J usage is TRBJ2-7; tentative D call: TRBD2 (5 bases). The CDR3 length is 14 residues. From germline, CDR1 is MGHDK and CDR2 SYGVNS. CDR3 nucleotide sequence: TGTGCCAGCAGTGACCCGGGTCCCGACTACGGGCAGTACTTC. Translation: CASSDPGPDYGQYF.

This clonotype was seen repeatedly, ten times or more. V is TRBV10-1 and J is TRBJ1-1; no firm D call. Germline loops: CDR1 WNHNN, CDR2 SYGVQD (reference sequence). The V end was cut by 6 bases, the J end by 4 bases, with 12 bases between. The CDR3 is 13 residues long. The CDR3 DNA follows: TGCGCCAGCAGACGAGAGGAGAGCACTGAAGCTTTCTTT. Translated, it gives CASRREESTEAFF.

V is TRBV10-3 and J is TRBJ2-5, with 7 nucleotides matching TRBD2. The closer fit of TRBJ2-1 to the DNA end suggests the J call may be wrong. Germline loops: CDR1 ENHRY, CDR2 SYGVKD. The CDR3 has 14 residues. The CDR3 sequence is CAIRSGSGNNEQFF. DNA for the CDR3: TGTGCCATCCGTAGCGGGTCGGGAAACAATGAGCAGTTCTTC.

This clonotype was seen at least ten times. The rearrangement joins TRBV27 to TRBJ2-7; 9 bases line up with TRBD2. V dropped 0 bases and J dropped 3; count of bases not matched to a gene: 9. CDR1 is MNHEY, CDR2 SMNVEV, per germline (reference sequence). The CDR3 extends over 17 amino acids. CDR3 nucleotide sequence: TGTGCCAGCAGTTTATCCTATAGGTCGACTAGCGGCTACGAGCAGTACTTC. Protein sequence: CASSLSYRSTSGYEQYF.

The J gene is TRBJ2-5, the V gene TRBV12-3 or TRBV12-4, with TRBD1 matching 12 bases. This CDR3 comprises 15 residues. V shed 5 bases and J 6 bases; nucleotides not matched to a gene: 7. The CDR3 sequence is CASSPGTGGLQTQYF. The DNA for the CDR3 is TGTGCCAGCAGTCCCGGGACAGGGGGCTTGCAGACCCAGTACTTC.

This clonotype was seen many times. This chain links TRBV6-2 or TRBV6-3 with TRBJ2-7; no clear D. This CDR3 region has 14 residues. Germline assignment: CDR1 MNHEY and CDR2 SVGEGT. The ends were cut back, 6 bases at V and 6 bases at J, with 18 bases in the middle. CDR3 amino acids: CASRSRASVGEQYF. DNA for the CDR3: TGTGCCAGCAGAAGCCGGGCTTCCGTGGGCGAGCAGTACTTC.

V is TRBV12-3 or TRBV12-4 and J is TRBJ2-2; D remains ambiguous. The CDR3 consists of 12 residues. The ends were cut back, 10 bases at V and 5 bases at J, with 11 bases in the middle. CDR3 coding DNA: TGTGCCAACGGTCCTGGGACCGGGGAGCTGTTTTTT. It yields the protein CANGPGTGELFF.

The J gene is TRBJ2-1, the V gene TRBV7-8; the match to TRBD1 covers 10 bases. Germline CDR1 SGHVS, CDR2 FQNEAQ. The CDR3 runs to 16 residues. Trimming at V came to 5 bases and at J to 10 bases, leaving 14 bases not matched to a gene. CDR3: CASSPRGGAGQGEQFF. CDR3 bases: TGTGCCAGCAGCCCTAGGGGCGGGGCGGGACAGGGGGAGCAGTTCTTC.

Only a few counts were recorded for this clonotype. This chain joins TRBV10-2 and TRBJ1-1, with 12 bases aligning to TRBD1. After removal of 10 bases from V and 11 bases from J, the junction contained 11 bases not matched to a gene. Per the germline V gene, CDR1 is WSHSY and CDR2 is SAAADI. The CDR3 is 13 residues long. CDR3 amino acids: CATNTGTGGHAFF. For the CDR3, the DNA is TGCGCCACCAACACCGGGACAGGGGGCCATGCTTTCTTT.

The chain uses TRBV4-2 and TRBJ1-1; the D gene is possibly TRBD1 (6 bases). Between the trimmed V and J ends, which lost 5 bases and 4 bases, there was a span of 26 bases. Germline loops: CDR1 LGHNA, CDR2 YNFKEQ. This CDR3 is 18 amino acids long. For the CDR3, the DNA is TGTGCCAGCAGCGTTAACTCCGGGACAAGGGAGATTGTCACTGAAGCTTTCTTT. Translating gives CASSVNSGTREIVTEAFF.